This T cell receptor beta chain derives from a study of control samples from healthy donors and cancer patients (dated by TCRdb to the early 2020s). Libraries came from the immunoSEQ multiplex PCR assay. The table was pulled from immuneACCESS by TCRdb, which kept in-frame rearrangements only. Such tables lose some clones; where checked, under half of the loss comes from unresolved V genes, and the rest has no known cause. The sample table holds around 50,000 clones, of which 65% to 90% were seen once. The ten largest account for about 2.6% of the sample. Details on this clone: Its antigen is still unknown. No base qualities exist here, and no much larger clone lies one base off it.

The CDR3 measures 14 amino acids from cysteine to phenylalanine. Just the 42-base CDR3 DNA is kept, in frame starting at base 1. The V end loses 6 bases and the J end loses 2 bases, and a stretch of 14 bases separates them. Per the germline V gene, MDHEN is the CDR1 and SYDVKM is the CDR2. The chain links TRBV28 with TRBJ2-7, with a tentative D gene TRBD1 over 6 matching bases. Sequencing used PBMCs. This receptor was obtained from a woman in her fifties or sixties with lung cancer. The nucleotide sequence is given as TGTGCCAGCAGGGATGAACAGGGAACCTACGAGCAGTACTTC. Its amino acids are CASRDEQGTYEQYF.